The rows below give T cell receptor beta chains drawn from one sample of a study of T cells in Graves' hyperthyroidism and ophthalmopathy. TCRdb reprocessed the multiplex PCR reads via MiXCR and lists one record per CDR3 protein. Of approximately 600,000 distinct CDR3 sequences detected, more than 13% appear once; the ten largest clones hold around 7%. Sequenced: blood. All receptors derive from a woman aged 18-29 years with Graves' ophthalmopathy. Both conserved end residues are trimmed from each CDR3.

j_gene: TRBJ2-2
v_gene: TRBV10-3
len: 13
CDR3aa: AIHGQGRATGELF

j_gene: TRBJ2-7
v_gene: TRBV18
len: 12
CDR3aa: ASSPRRGNNEQY

j_gene: TRBJ2-7
v_gene: TRBV6-1
len: 11
CDR3aa: ASRIAGSSEQY

j_gene: TRBJ1-2
v_gene: TRBV15
len: 12
CDR3aa: ATSRVAELYGYT

j_gene: TRBJ2-3
v_gene: TRBV7-9
len: 10
CDR3aa: ASSIRGDTQY

j_gene: TRBJ2-2
v_gene: TRBV19
len: 14
CDR3aa: ASSRGGGANTGELF

j_gene: TRBJ2-5
v_gene: TRBV6-2/TRBV6-3
len: 15
CDR3aa: ASRSRRGLRDQETQY

j_gene: TRBJ2-1
v_gene: TRBV5-4
len: 12
CDR3aa: ASSPYRGGDEQF

j_gene: TRBJ1-1
v_gene: TRBV6-1
len: 12
CDR3aa: ASRSQGVRTEAF

j_gene: TRBJ1-5
v_gene: TRBV20-1
len: 11
CDR3aa: SARIPPAEPQH

j_gene: TRBJ2-2
v_gene: TRBV6-6
len: 12
CDR3aa: ASSYGRDPGELF

j_gene: TRBJ2-3
v_gene: TRBV28
len: 14
CDR3aa: ASNPAGTASTDTQY

j_gene: TRBJ2-1
v_gene: TRBV2
len: 19
CDR3aa: ANLASEGKTSGRPRGEEQF

j_gene: TRBJ2-2
v_gene: TRBV3-1
len: 11
CDR3aa: ASSQVQAGELF

j_gene: TRBJ2-1
v_gene: TRBV6-2/TRBV6-3
len: 16
CDR3aa: ASSPGGLAVGSYNEQF

j_gene: TRBJ2-1
v_gene: TRBV5-1
len: 13
CDR3aa: ASSPRERANNEQF

j_gene: TRBJ1-2
v_gene: TRBV20-1
len: 12
CDR3aa: SATVPQGNYGYT

j_gene: TRBJ2-7
v_gene: TRBV4-3
len: 12
CDR3aa: ASGRDRAPHEQY

j_gene: TRBJ2-7
v_gene: TRBV12-3/TRBV12-4
len: 14
CDR3aa: ASSSPGTASSYEQY

j_gene: TRBJ2-2
v_gene: TRBV7-3
len: 15
CDR3aa: ASSSSGTGGLSGELF

j_gene: TRBJ2-5
v_gene: TRBV4-1
len: 14
CDR3aa: ANSHKGGSSLGTQY

j_gene: TRBJ2-1
v_gene: TRBV12-3/TRBV12-4
len: 14
CDR3aa: ASSGSTSGNVYEQF

j_gene: TRBJ2-7
v_gene: TRBV27
len: 12
CDR3aa: ASSLYPSAGEQY

j_gene: TRBJ2-4
v_gene: TRBV5-8
len: 13
CDR3aa: ASSYRGGAKNIQY